This paragraph reports one T cell receptor beta chain. What it binds is unknown. Generated by immunoSEQ multiplex PCR, the TCRdb table keeps only in-frame clones and is missing some. The profile shows 150,000 or so clones, about 91% of them singletons. This specimen belongs to a study of T cell responses to AZD1222 COVID-19 vaccine. Findings of the study overall: Baseline serostatus was positive in only a handful of AZD1222 recipients.

Trimming removed 4 bases from V and 5 bases from J, with 10 bases in between. The CDR3 length is 13 residues. Germline values: CDR1 SGHNT, CDR2 YYREEE (reference sequence). Sequences were derived from peripheral blood, sampled on day 0 of AZD1222 vaccination. This chain links TRBV5-4 with TRBJ1-5; D may be TRBD1 (5 bases). The origin of this receptor is an adult in good health. CDR3: CASSQGLDQPQHF. CDR3 nucleotides: TGTGCCAGCAGCCAGGGACTGGATCAGCCCCAGCATTTT.